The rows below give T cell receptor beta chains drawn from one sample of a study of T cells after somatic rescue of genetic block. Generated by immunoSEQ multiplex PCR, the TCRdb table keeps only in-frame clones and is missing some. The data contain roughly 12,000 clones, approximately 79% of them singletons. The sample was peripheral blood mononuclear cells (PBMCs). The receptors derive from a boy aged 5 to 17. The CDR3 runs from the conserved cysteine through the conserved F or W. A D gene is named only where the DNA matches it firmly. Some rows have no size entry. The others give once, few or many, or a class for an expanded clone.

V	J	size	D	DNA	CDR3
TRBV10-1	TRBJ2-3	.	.	TGCGCCAGCAGCGACAGGTTTAGCACAGATACGCAGTATTTT	CASSDRFSTDTQYF
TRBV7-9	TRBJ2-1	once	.	TGTGCCAGCAGCTTTGCCAGCTCCTACAATGAGCAGTTCTTC	CASSFASSYNEQFF
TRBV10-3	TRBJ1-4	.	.	TGTGCCAACTCTCCGGAGGGTAGGGAAAAACTGTTTTTT	CANSPEGREKLFF
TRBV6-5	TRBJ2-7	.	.	TGTGCCAGCAGTGTCCGGGACACCGGTTCCTACGAGCAGTACTTC	CASSVRDTGSYEQYF
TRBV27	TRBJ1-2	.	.	TGTGCCAGCAGTGGCCTGACGCGAATGAGGCGCAACTATGGCTACACCTTC	CASSGLTRMRRNYGYTF
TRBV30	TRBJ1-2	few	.	TGTGCCTGGAGTGTACGTTTGGGATTGGCTTACGGGGGCTCTAACTATGGCTACACCTTC	CAWSVRLGLAYGGSNYGYTF
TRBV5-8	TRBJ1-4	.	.	TGTGCCAGCGATCCCCAGGAGACAACTAATGAAAAACTGTTTTTT	CASDPQETTNEKLFF
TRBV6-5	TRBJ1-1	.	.	TGTGCCAGCAGTTACTCATTTTTGACACACTACACTGAAGCTTTCTTT	CASSYSFLTHYTEAFF
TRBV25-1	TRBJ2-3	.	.	TGTGCCAGCAGTGTTAGCTATGGCACAGATACGCAGTATTTT	CASSVSYGTDTQYF
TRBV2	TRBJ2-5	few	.	TGTGCCAGCAGTGAAGGAGAGACCCAGTACTTC	CASSEGETQYF
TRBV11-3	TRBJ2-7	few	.	TGTGCCAGCAGCCTACCCCACAGTGGGCAGTACTTC	CASSLPHSGQYF
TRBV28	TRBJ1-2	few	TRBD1	TGTGCCAGCAGTTCGGCGGGACAGGGAACCTTCTATGGCTACACCTTC	CASSSAGQGTFYGYTF
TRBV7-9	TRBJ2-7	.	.	TGTGCCAGCAGCTTTGGAGGGGGCGGTTACGAGCAGTACTTC	CASSFGGGGYEQYF
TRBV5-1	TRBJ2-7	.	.	TGCGCCAGCAGCTTGGCCCAAGCCGGGGTATACGAGCAGTACTTC	CASSLAQAGVYEQYF
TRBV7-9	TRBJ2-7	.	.	TGTGCCAGCAGCTTAGCGGGGGTCTCCCCTCCCTTGAGCGAGTACTTC	CASSLAGVSPPLSEYF
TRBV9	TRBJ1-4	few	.	TGTGCCAGCAGCGTCGGGATTTTCAATGAAAAACTGTTTTTT	CASSVGIFNEKLFF
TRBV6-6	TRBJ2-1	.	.	TGTGCCAGCAGTTACTCGAGAGAGGGCCAGAACAATGAGCAGTTCTTC	CASSYSREGQNNEQFF
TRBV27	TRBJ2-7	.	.	TGTGCCAGCAGTCCCGGGACACCGATCTACGAGCAGTACTTC	CASSPGTPIYEQYF
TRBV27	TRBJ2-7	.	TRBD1	TGTGCCAGCAGCCTTGACAGGGTAGCCTCCTACGAGCAGTACTTC	CASSLDRVASYEQYF
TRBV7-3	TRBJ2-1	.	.	TGTGCCAGCAGCATATCCGGGACCCTCCCCACCAATGAGCAGTTCTTC	CASSISGTLPTNEQFF
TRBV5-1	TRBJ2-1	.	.	TGCGCCAGCAGCTTTAGGGACATCTCCTACAATGAGCAGTTCTTC	CASSFRDISYNEQFF
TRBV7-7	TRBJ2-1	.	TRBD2	TGTGCCAGCAGCTTCACTAGCGGGGGCGATGAGCAGTTCTTC	CASSFTSGGDEQFF
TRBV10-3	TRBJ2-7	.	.	TGTGCCATCAGTGAACTAGGGTGGTCATACGAGCAGTACTTC	CAISELGWSYEQYF
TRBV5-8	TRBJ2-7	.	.	TGTGCCAGCAGCTGGTTCGGCCTCGGCTCCTACGAGCAGTACTTC	CASSWFGLGSYEQYF
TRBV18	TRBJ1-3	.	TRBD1	TGTGCCAGCTCACCTCCGGGACAGGGGGCGCGTGGAAACACCATATATTTT	CASSPPGQGARGNTIYF
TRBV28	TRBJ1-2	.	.	TGTGCCAGCAGTTTAGGCAGGGCCCGCTATGGCTACACCTTC	CASSLGRARYGYTF
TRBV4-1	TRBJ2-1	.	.	TGCGCCAGCAGCCGCAATCGAGGGGACAATGAGCAGTTCTTC	CASSRNRGDNEQFF
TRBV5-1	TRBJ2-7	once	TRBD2	TGCGCCAGCAGCTTGGGGCTAGCGGGGGGCTCCTACGAGCAGTACTTC	CASSLGLAGGSYEQYF
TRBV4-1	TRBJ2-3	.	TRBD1	TGCGCCAGCAGCCATCCCTGGACAGGGGGCACAGATACGCAGTATTTT	CASSHPWTGGTDTQYF